Shown below are 2 T cell receptor beta chains from a single sample sequenced in a study of blood T cell repertoires in COVID-19. Profiled with immunoSEQ multiplex PCR; TCRdb holds only in-frame clones, not every one. The sample contains under 250,000 clones, about 91% of which appear only once. The sequenced material came from peripheral blood. The origin of the receptors is a man younger than 45 with acute or convalescent COVID-19.

The V and J genes are TRBV27 and TRBJ2-1, with 7 bases lining up with TRBD2. Per germline, CDR1 MNHEY and CDR2 SMNVEV (reference sequence). The CDR3 has 13 residues. Unmatched junction bases numbered 5, after V lost 3 bases and J lost 9 bases. The CDR3 here is CASSLVGGGEQFF. Written as DNA, the CDR3 is TGTGCCAGCAGTTTGGTGGGCGGGGGTGAGCAGTTCTTC.

The chain couples TRBV27 to TRBJ1-5; 7 nucleotides line up with TRBD1. V lost 2 bases, J lost 7 bases, and 11 bases stayed unmatched. CDR1 MNHEY and CDR2 SMNVEV come from the germline V gene (reference sequence). This CDR3 region has 16 residues. As DNA, the CDR3 is TGTGCCAGCAGTTTACGGTCCACAGGGGCCTGGCAGCCCCAGCATTTT. Translating gives CASSLRSTGAWQPQHF.